Each of the 13 T cell receptor beta chains below was sequenced from the same sample in a study of shared clonotypes between healthy human individuals. Naive-designated CD8 cells lacked CD45RO, were positively enriched for CCR7, and omitted terminally differentiated effector memory CD45RA+ cells. Using immunoSEQ multiplex PCR, the repertoire was profiled, and TCRdb retains in-frame clones only, with some absent. The table shows around 1.9 million clones, with about 93% occurring only once. Sequences were obtained from naive CD8+ T cells from PBMCs. The receptors stem from a man aged 18 to 30 in good health. Some clones in this sample may be carry-over from other donors' samples.

The chain has TRBV7-2 and TRBJ1-2; tentative D call: TRBD1 (5 bases). The CDR3 loop spans 16 amino acids. Germline V gene data show CDR1 as SGHTA and CDR2 as FQGNSA. Trimming left V 0 bases short and J 0 bases short, with 11 bases between. The CDR3 loop reads CASSLAREGANYGYTF. The CDR3 nucleotides are TGTGCCAGCAGCTTAGCCAGGGAAGGGGCTAACTATGGCTACACCTTC.

The genes are TRBV6-1 and TRBJ2-7; D tentatively fits TRBD1 or TRBD2 (5 bases each). V was clipped by 3 bases and J by 1 base, with 13 bases between them. This CDR3 spans 15 amino acids. CDR1 MNHNS and CDR2 SASEGT come from the germline V gene. CDR3 loop: CASSEGVWGSYEQYF. CDR3 DNA sequence: TGTGCCAGCAGTGAGGGGGTTTGGGGTTCCTACGAGCAGTACTTC.

V gene TRBV5-1 combines with J gene TRBJ2-2; no firm D call. Germline loops: CDR1 SGHRS, CDR2 YFSETQ. The CDR3 sequence is 17 residues long. V lost 1 base and J lost 6, with 19 bases in between. This CDR3 reads CASSLPIVGRRSGELFF. DNA of the CDR3: TGCGCCAGCAGCTTGCCAATTGTAGGGCGCCGGTCCGGGGAGCTGTTTTTT.

The rearrangement links TRBV19 to TRBJ2-1; no definite D call. Trimming stripped 4 bases from V and 4 bases from J, with 11 bases between. This CDR3 spans 14 amino acids. CDR1 and CDR2 from the germline V gene are LNHDA and SQIVND (reference sequence). CDR3 region: CASSTPGHYNEQFF. The CDR3 DNA is TGTGCCAGTAGTACACCTGGCCATTACAATGAGCAGTTCTTC.

This chain joins TRBV5-5 and TRBJ2-7; D unresolved. Trimming left V 0 bases short and J 5 bases short, with 6 bases between. There are 12 residues in the CDR3. Germline V CDR1 and CDR2: SGHKS, YYEKEE (reference sequence). CDR3 protein: CASSLGDNEQYF. As DNA, the CDR3 is TGTGCCAGCAGCTTGGGCGACAACGAGCAGTACTTC.

The chain joins TRBV4-1 to TRBJ1-2, with D possibly TRBD1 on 6 matching bases. CDR1 and CDR2 (germline): MGHRA, YSYEKL. V was pared by 0 bases and J by 4 bases, with 15 bases between. The CDR3 consists of 16 residues. The CDR3 nucleotides are TGCGCCAGCAGCCAAGATCGAACAGGGCGCCCCTATGGCTACACCTTC. Encoded protein: CASSQDRTGRPYGYTF.

The rearrangement links TRBV7-9 to TRBJ1-2; the match to TRBD1 covers 7 bases. V shed 0 bases, J shed 10 bases, and the junction held 5 bases outside the gene matches. Germline V gene data show CDR1 as SEHNR and CDR2 as FQNEAQ (reference sequence). The CDR3 has 13 amino acids. CDR3 sequence reads: CASSLAKTGSYTF. As DNA, the CDR3 is TGTGCCAGCAGCTTAGCCAAGACAGGGTCCTACACCTTC. Complete variable domain (other parts from reference TRBV7-9 and TRBJ1-2): DTGVSQNPRHKITKRGQNVTFRCDPISEHNRLYWYRQTLGQGPEFLTYFQNEAQLEKSRLLSDRFSAERPKGSFSTLEIQRTEQGDSAMYLCASSLAKTGSYTFGSGTRLTVV.

The V gene is TRBV7-7, the J gene TRBJ2-1, with TRBD1 matching 9 bases. From germline, CDR1 is SSHAT and CDR2 FNYEAQ (reference sequence). V was clipped by 1 base and J by 2 bases; unmatched bases: 0. The CDR3 is 15 residues long. CDR3 sequence (DNA): TGTGCCAGCAGCTTAGGACAGGGGGCCTACAATGAGCAGTTCTTC. Translating gives CASSLGQGAYNEQFF.

CDR3 sequence (DNA): TGTGCCAGCAGTTACTCGGGGTGGAACTACGAGCAGTACTTC. Protein: CASSYSGWNYEQYF. The chain employs TRBV6-6 and TRBJ2-7; no clear D. The CDR3 runs to 14 residues. The V end lost 0 bases, the J end lost 3 bases, and 9 bases lay between the germline ends. Germline V lookup: CDR1 MNHNY, CDR2 SVGAGI (reference sequence).

This clone was seen just once. J is TRBJ2-2 and V is TRBV4-3; unclear D gene. Germline CDR1 is LGHNA and CDR2 is YSLEER. The CDR3 is made up of 13 amino acids. V was cut by 3 bases and J by 4 bases, with 6 bases left in between. CDR3 bases: TGCGCCAGCAGCCACCTCGCCACCGGGGAGCTGTTTTTT. Encoded protein: CASSHLATGELFF.

This clone came up once. The chain joins TRBV5-4 to TRBJ2-7; TRBD2 matches 8 bases. V lost 4 bases and J lost 2; bases outside the gene matches: 2. CDR1 is SGHNT, CDR2 YYREEE, per germline (reference sequence). There are 13 residues in the CDR3. DNA for the CDR3: TGTGCCAGCAGCCGGGGACTAGCCTACGAGCAGTACTTC. Translated: CASSRGLAYEQYF.

Of note for this clone: Within the sample, other DNA sequences also encode this same CDR3. The V call is TRBV7-9, the J call TRBJ1-2; D perhaps matches TRBD1 (5 bases). Trimming shortened V by 0 bases and J by 0 bases, and 5 bases separated the two germline ends. CDR1 and CDR2 from the germline V gene are SEHNR and FQNEAQ (reference sequence). This CDR3 is 14 amino acids long. CDR3 nucleotides: TGTGCCAGCAGCTTAGCAGGGGCTAACTATGGCTACACCTTC. As protein: CASSLAGANYGYTF.

Remarks on this clone: This specimen includes other DNA sequences encoding the same CDR3. The chain has TRBV5-1 and TRBJ2-1; 9 bases agree with TRBD2. This CDR3 contains 15 residues. Germline V gene sequence: CDR1 SGHRS, CDR2 YFSETQ. Trimming removed 4 bases from V and 4 bases from J; junction bases left unmatched: 6. DNA for the CDR3: TGCGCCAGCAGCCAGACTAGCGGTCCATACAATGAGCAGTTCTTC. This sequence encodes CASSQTSGPYNEQFF.